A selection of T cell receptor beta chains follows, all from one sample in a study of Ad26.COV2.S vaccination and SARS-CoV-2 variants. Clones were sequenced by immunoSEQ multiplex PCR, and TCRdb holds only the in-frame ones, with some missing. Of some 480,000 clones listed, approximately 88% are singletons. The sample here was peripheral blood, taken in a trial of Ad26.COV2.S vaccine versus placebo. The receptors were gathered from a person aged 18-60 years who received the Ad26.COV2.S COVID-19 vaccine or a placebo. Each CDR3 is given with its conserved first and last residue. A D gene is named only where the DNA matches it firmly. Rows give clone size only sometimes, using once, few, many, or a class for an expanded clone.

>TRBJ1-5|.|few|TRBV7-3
CASSLRGFSAQHF
TGTGCCAGCAGCTTAAGAGGATTTTCGGCCCAGCATTTT
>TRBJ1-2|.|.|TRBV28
CASSLWRANYGYTF
TGTGCCAGCAGTTTATGGAGAGCTAACTATGGCTACACCTTC
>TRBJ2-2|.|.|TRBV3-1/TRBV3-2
CASSRAGQRNTGELFF
TGTGCCAGCAGCCGTGCCGGGCAGCGTAACACCGGGGAGCTGTTTTTT
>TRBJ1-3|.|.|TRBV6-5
CASSWGGNTIYF
TGTGCCAGCAGTTGGGGTGGAAACACCATATATTTT
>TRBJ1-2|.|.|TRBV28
CASRGGFGNYGYTF
TGTGCCAGCAGGGGGGGGTTTGGGAACTATGGCTACACCTTC
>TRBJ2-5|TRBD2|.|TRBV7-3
CASSPNAGGFETQYF
TGTGCCAGCAGCCCCAATGCGGGAGGGTTTGAGACCCAGTACTTC
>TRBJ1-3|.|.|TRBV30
CAWSKVTRSWSLGESIYF
TGTGCCTGGAGTAAAGTGACCCGGAGTTGGAGTCTAGGCGAATCCATATATTTT
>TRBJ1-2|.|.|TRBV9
CASSARVRDYGYTF
TGTGCCAGCAGCGCCAGGGTTAGGGACTATGGCTACACCTTC
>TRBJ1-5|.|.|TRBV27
CASSLSRVYSNQPQHF
TGTGCCAGCAGTTTATCACGGGTTTATAGCAATCAGCCCCAGCATTTT
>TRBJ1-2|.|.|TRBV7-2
CASSFDYRGGYYGYTF
TGTGCCAGCAGCTTCGATTACCGTGGGGGATACTATGGCTACACCTTC
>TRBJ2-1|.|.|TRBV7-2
CASSFSGRGSSYNEQFF
TGTGCCAGCAGCTTCAGTGGCAGGGGCTCCTCCTACAATGAGCAGTTCTTC
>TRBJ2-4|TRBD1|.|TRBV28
CASSWGGQGKGKYF
TGTGCCAGCAGTTGGGGCGGACAGGGCAAGGGCAAGTACTTC
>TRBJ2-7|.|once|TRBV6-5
CASSRSVHEQYF
TGTGCCAGCAGCCGGTCGGTCCACGAGCAGTACTTC
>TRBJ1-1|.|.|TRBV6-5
CASSKLQGRGSEAFF
TGTGCCAGCAGTAAACTTCAGGGAAGGGGATCTGAAGCTTTCTTT
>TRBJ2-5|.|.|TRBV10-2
CASSDTLGETQYF
TGCGCCAGCAGTGACACGCTTGGAGAGACCCAGTACTTC
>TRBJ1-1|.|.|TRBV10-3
CAARKEIMNTEAFF
TGTGCCGCGCGCAAGGAAATCATGAACACTGAAGCTTTCTTT
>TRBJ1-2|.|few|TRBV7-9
CASSSDTF
TGTGCCAGCAGCTCGGACACCTTC
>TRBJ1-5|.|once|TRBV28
CASSLLGNQPQHF
TGTGCCAGCAGTCTCCTAGGCAATCAGCCCCAGCATTTT
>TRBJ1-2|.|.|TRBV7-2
CASSLVVSGLGYTF
TGTGCCAGCAGCTTAGTTGTAAGCGGGTTAGGCTACACCTTC
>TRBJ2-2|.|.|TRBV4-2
CASSRPVRGVNTGELFF
TGTGCCAGCAGCCGACCCGTCCGTGGGGTCAACACCGGGGAGCTGTTTTTT
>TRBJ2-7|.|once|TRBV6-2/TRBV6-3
CASSGPPGGPSYEQYF
TGTGCCAGCAGCGGGCCCCCTGGAGGGCCCTCCTACGAGCAGTACTTC
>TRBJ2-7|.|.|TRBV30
CAWSDVSYEQYF
TGTGCCTGGTCAGACGTATCCTACGAGCAGTACTTC
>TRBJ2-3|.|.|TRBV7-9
CASSSSLGDTQYF
TGTGCCAGCAGCTCTTCCTTGGGGGATACGCAGTATTTT
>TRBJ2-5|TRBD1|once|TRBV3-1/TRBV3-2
CASSQGRTGAFQETQYF
TGTGCCAGCAGCCAAGGGAGGACAGGGGCCTTCCAAGAGACCCAGTACTTC
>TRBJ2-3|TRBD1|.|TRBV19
CASSIPHSGTGGTDTQYF
TGTGCCAGTAGTATCCCCCATTCCGGGACAGGGGGAACAGATACGCAGTATTTT
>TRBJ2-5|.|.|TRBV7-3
CASSLGQRGETQYF
TGTGCCAGCAGCTTAGGGCAAAGGGGCGAGACCCAGTACTTC
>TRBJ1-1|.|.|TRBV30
CAWGGGNTEAFF
TGTGCCTGGGGTGGGGGGAACACTGAAGCTTTCTTT
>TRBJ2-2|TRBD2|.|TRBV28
CASSPETSVITGELFF
TGTGCCAGCAGTCCCGAGACTAGCGTTATCACCGGGGAGCTGTTTTTT
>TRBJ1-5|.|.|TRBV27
CASSLSGKLGNQPQHF
TGTGCCAGCAGTTTGTCAGGGAAGTTGGGCAATCAGCCCCAGCATTTT
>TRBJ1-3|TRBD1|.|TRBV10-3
CAISDPLRTGGSTIYF
TGTGCCATCAGTGACCCTCTGAGGACAGGTGGAAGCACCATATATTTT
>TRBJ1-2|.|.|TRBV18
CASSLRTETNYGYTF
TGTGCCAGCTCACTTAGGACAGAGACTAACTATGGCTACACCTTC
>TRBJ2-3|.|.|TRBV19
CASSTEVGSTDTQYF
TGTGCCAGTAGTACAGAGGTGGGAAGCACAGATACGCAGTATTTT
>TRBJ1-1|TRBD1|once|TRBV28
CASSPTGGGTEAFF
TGTGCCAGCAGCCCGACAGGGGGAGGCACTGAAGCTTTCTTT
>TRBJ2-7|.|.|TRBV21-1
CASSKVRHETSYEQYF
TGTGCCAGCAGCAAAGTGCGGCACGAAACTTCCTACGAGCAGTACTTC
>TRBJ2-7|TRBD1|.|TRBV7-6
CASSGQGRYEQYF
TGTGCCAGCAGTGGACAGGGCCGCTACGAGCAGTACTTC
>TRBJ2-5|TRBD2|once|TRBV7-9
CASGTSGGSKTQYF
TGTGCCAGCGGAACTAGCGGGGGCTCTAAGACCCAGTACTTC
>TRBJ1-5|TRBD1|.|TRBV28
CASSLLTGGVGSNQPQHF
TGTGCCAGCAGTTTATTAACAGGGGGCGTCGGGAGCAATCAGCCCCAGCATTTT
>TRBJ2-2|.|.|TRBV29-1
CSVVSRGVPNTGELFF
TGCAGCGTTGTCTCCAGGGGAGTCCCGAACACCGGGGAGCTGTTTTTT
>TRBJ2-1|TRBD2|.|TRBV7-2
CASSLGRENNEQFF
TGTGCCAGCAGCCTCGGGAGGGAAAACAATGAGCAGTTCTTC
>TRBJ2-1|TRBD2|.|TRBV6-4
CASSEGRGYNEQFF
TGTGCCAGCAGTGAAGGGCGGGGGTACAATGAGCAGTTCTTC
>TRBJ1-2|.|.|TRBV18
CASSPLQAQYGYTF
TGTGCCAGCTCACCACTTCAGGCCCAGTATGGCTACACCTTC
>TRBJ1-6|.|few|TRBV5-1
CASSKGIQNNSPLHF
TGCGCCAGCAGCAAAGGGATCCAGAATAATTCACCCCTCCACTTT
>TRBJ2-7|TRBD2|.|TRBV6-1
CASSEGGLAGGLIQSYEQYF
TGTGCCAGCAGTGAGGGGGGACTAGCGGGAGGCCTTATTCAAAGCTACGAGCAGTACTTC